The rows below give T cell receptor beta chains drawn from one sample of a study of shared clonotypes between healthy human individuals. Clones were sequenced by immunoSEQ multiplex PCR, and TCRdb holds only the in-frame ones, with some missing. The sample records some 2.1 million clones, roughly 94% being singletons. Source material: naive CD4+ T cells sorted from blood. The receptors were gathered from a man between 18 and 35 years old in good health. Both conserved end residues are part of each CDR3. A D gene is named only where the DNA matches it firmly. Rows may omit the clone size; those that give it use once, few, many or a size class.

j_gene | v_gene | d_gene | abundance | CDR3nt | CDR3aa
TRBJ2-2 | TRBV10-3 | TRBD2 | . | TGTGCCATCTACCGGACTAGCGGGAGCCTGAACACCGGGGAGCTGTTTTTT | CAIYRTSGSLNTGELFF
TRBJ1-3 | TRBV10-1 | . | once | TGCGCCAGCAGTGAGTTCGTGTCCCCGACTTCTGGAAACACCATATATTTT | CASSEFVSPTSGNTIYF
TRBJ1-1 | TRBV30 | . | . | TGTGCCTGGAGAAGTCAGGGGCCCGGGGTAGCTTTCTTT | CAWRSQGPGVAFF
TRBJ2-6 | TRBV11-2 | TRBD2 | . | TGTGCCAGCAGCTTAGTTAGCGGGGAATCGTCAGCCAACGTCCTGACTTTC | CASSLVSGESSANVLTF
TRBJ2-1 | TRBV28 | . | . | TGTGCCAGCAGTCGTGGACCTGAGGCCTACAATGAGCAGTTCTTC | CASSRGPEAYNEQFF
TRBJ2-5 | TRBV7-9 | TRBD2 | . | TGTGCCAGCAGCTCCGCGGGGGAGGGATTGACCCAGTACTTC | CASSSAGEGLTQYF
TRBJ2-6 | TRBV2 | . | . | TGTGCCAGCAGTGCCCTTTCGGGTGTTGGGGCCAACGTCCTGACTTTC | CASSALSGVGANVLTF
TRBJ2-5 | TRBV11-2 | TRBD1 | . | TGTGCCAGCAGCGGGGACAGACGTACGGCCCAGTACTTC | CASSGDRRTAQYF
TRBJ2-6 | TRBV12-5 | . | . | TGTGCTAGCCGACAGTCTGGGGCCAACGTCCTGACTTTC | CASRQSGANVLTF
TRBJ1-3 | TRBV5-1 | . | . | TGCGCCAGCAGCACTACAGGTAGCCCTGGAAACACCATATATTTT | CASSTTGSPGNTIYF
TRBJ2-1 | TRBV28 | . | . | TGTGCCAGCAGTTTAAGACTGGGGACATGGCGGGTCTTC | CASSLRLGTWRVF
TRBJ2-1 | TRBV10-2 | TRBD2 | . | TGCGCCAGCACCTCTAGCGGGAGGGCCATGGATGAGCAGTTCTTC | CASTSSGRAMDEQFF
TRBJ1-2 | TRBV9 | TRBD1 | . | TGTGCCAGCAGGGACCTAGGACAGGAACTCTCCTTC | CASRDLGQELSF
TRBJ1-4 | TRBV5-1 | . | . | TGCGCCAGCAGCTTGTCGGCGGGCGCAGGTGAAAAACTGTTTTTT | CASSLSAGAGEKLFF
TRBJ1-1 | TRBV19 | . | . | TGTGCCAGTAGTAGGAGGGGTCCTGAAGCTTTCTTT | CASSRRGPEAFF
TRBJ1-5 | TRBV4-1 | . | . | TGCGCCAGCAGCCAAGTCGGCAGGTCGGGTAGTCAGCCCCAGCATTTT | CASSQVGRSGSQPQHF
TRBJ2-5 | TRBV9 | . | . | TGTGCCAGCAGCGTAGGGGGACTTCAAGAGACCCAGTACTTC | CASSVGGLQETQYF
TRBJ2-5 | TRBV25-1 | TRBD1 | . | TGTGCCAGCAGTGAAATGGACAGGGGGAAAGAGACCCAGTACTTC | CASSEMDRGKETQYF
TRBJ2-2 | TRBV9 | . | . | TGTGCCAGCAGCGTAAAGCATACCAGCGGGGAGCTGTTTTTT | CASSVKHTSGELFF
TRBJ1-2 | TRBV5-4 | TRBD1 | . | TGTGCCAGCAGCTTACAGGGGGCCGAAAACTATGGCTACACCTTC | CASSLQGAENYGYTF
TRBJ2-7 | TRBV6-1 | TRBD2 | . | TGTGCCAGCAAGCGGGAGCGGGAGAGCTCCTACGAGCAGTACTTC | CASKRERESSYEQYF
TRBJ1-6 | TRBV6-1 | TRBD1 | . | TGTGCCAGCAGTATTCAGGGGGGTAGTTCACCCCTCCACTTT | CASSIQGGSSPLHF
TRBJ2-5 | TRBV5-1 | TRBD1 | . | TGCGCCAGCAGGGATGACAGGGGGCCTGAGACCCAGTACTTC | CASRDDRGPETQYF
TRBJ2-4 | TRBV6-1 | . | . | TGTGCCAGCAGAGAATCGATAGCCAAAAACATTCAGTACTTC | CASRESIAKNIQYF
TRBJ2-7 | TRBV2 | . | . | TGTGCCAGCAGTGAGCAGGGAAGGGGACCCTACGAGCAGTACTTC | CASSEQGRGPYEQYF
TRBJ1-5 | TRBV2 | . | once | TGTGCCAGCAGTGAAGAGGAGGGGACAAACCAGCCCCAGCATTTT | CASSEEEGTNQPQHF
TRBJ2-5 | TRBV4-2 | . | . | TGTGCCAGCAGCCAGGGGGATCGTGTGGCGGGGCAAGAGACCCAGTACTTC | CASSQGDRVAGQETQYF
TRBJ2-5 | TRBV5-4 | . | once | TGTGCCAGCAGCTTTCTGGGGGGAGGAGAGACCCAGTACTTC | CASSFLGGGETQYF
TRBJ1-5 | TRBV10-3 | TRBD1 | . | TGTGCCATCAGTAATCGACAGGGCGACGCCAATCAGCCCCAGCATTTT | CAISNRQGDANQPQHF
TRBJ2-2 | TRBV9 | . | . | TGTGCCAGCAGCGTAGCTTGGGCATCTGAGGAGCTGTTTTTT | CASSVAWASEELFF
TRBJ2-5 | TRBV27 | TRBD2 | . | TGTGCCAGCAGCCGCCCGATACTCGGACTAGCGGATATACAAGAGACCCAGTACTTC | CASSRPILGLADIQETQYF
TRBJ2-2 | TRBV6-1 | . | . | TGTGCCAGCCGAAAAGGATTCGCCGGGGAGCTGTTTTTT | CASRKGFAGELFF
TRBJ2-7 | TRBV21-1 | . | . | TGTGCCAGCAGCAGTTTACTAGCGGGAGGTTACGAGCAGTACTTC | CASSSLLAGGYEQYF
TRBJ1-2 | TRBV7-9 | . | . | TGTGCCAGCAGCTTAGGTGGTTATGGCTACACCTTC | CASSLGGYGYTF
TRBJ2-7 | TRBV6-1 | . | . | TGTGCCAGCAGGGTCAGTTCCTCCTACGAGCAGTACTTC | CASRVSSSYEQYF
TRBJ2-3 | TRBV29-1 | . | . | TGCAGCACCTCGTACTCTGACACAGATACGCAGTATTTT | CSTSYSDTDTQYF
TRBJ1-1 | TRBV19 | . | . | TGTGCCAGTACCCCCTTTGACTCCCTTCTAGTGACCACTGAAGCTTTCTTT | CASTPFDSLLVTTEAFF